This T cell receptor (beta chain) stems from a study of blood T cells in healthy people across ages. Study results and caveats: In the absence of known donor CMV status, changes in expanded clonotypes were possibly confounded.

A minimum of 6 micrograms of total RNA was extracted per sample. Germline V gives CDR1 ENHRY, CDR2 SYGVKD. Deletions cut 4 bases from V and 5 bases from J, with 21 bases between. The CDR3 has 17 amino acids. Using a J-beta primer mix together with a sample-barcoded 5' primer, a second PCR was run for about 6 to 11 cycles. Each cDNA was tagged by a template-switch adaptor containing 12 random nucleotides. TCRdb passed the 5' RACE reads through MiXCR, listing each CDR3 protein once. The sample gives about 780,000 distinct CDR3 sequences, less than 60% of which show up once; about a sixth is in the top ten. A remark on this clonotype: Antigen unknown.

This chain joins TRBV10-3 and TRBJ2-1; D may be TRBD1 or TRBD2 (6 bases each). The clonotype was recovered from a man at least 80 years old in good health. The source material was blood. The CDR3 here is CAISGAGTRGGNNEQFF. The CDR3 DNA is TGTGCCATCAGTGGGGCTGGGACCCGAGGGGGGAACAATGAGCAGTTCTTC.